This T cell receptor beta chain was identified in a study of shared clonotypes between healthy human individuals. This clone has only one observation. In the authors' workflow: Junction-only immunoSEQ data arrived without quality scores, meaning filtering differed. Libraries were prepared by immunoSEQ multiplex PCR; TCRdb keeps only in-frame clonotypes and omits some of them. V, J and clone size were drawn from that table, and D and trimming were deduced from the DNA. This table has approximately 980,000 clones, over 60% appearing once. Germline assignment: CDR1 SQVTM and CDR2 ANQGSEA. Trimming took off 3 bases at V and 6 bases at J, with 14 bases between the two ends. The CDR3 has 13 residues.

Sequencing was done on a sample of memory CD4+ T cells sorted from blood. Stated subset: CD45RA-negative fraction. The chain couples TRBV29-1 to TRBJ1-2; D is unclear. The receptor was derived from a young man in good health. The chain's CDR3 is CSVESPRLDGYTF. In DNA, the CDR3 is TGCAGCGTTGAGTCTCCCAGGTTAGATGGCTACACCTTC.